This record looks at one T cell receptor beta chain sequence and its context. This clonotype was counted at least ten times. Its antigen remains unidentified. Base qualities were left out, and no much larger clone turns up one base away. CDR1 and CDR2 were assigned from the germline V gene as MDHEN and SYDVKM. V is clipped by 6 bases and J by 7 bases, and the sequence between their germline boundaries is 13 bases long. The CDR3 runs 12 amino acids, cysteine and phenylalanine included. Only the CDR3 portion is preserved as DNA: 36 bases, with reading frame beginning at the first base. This record comes from a study of CD8 T cells in ankylosing spondylitis (TCRdb year 2017). Notes on the research overall: To find TCR variants linked to disease, the study profiled T cell receptor beta repertoires in ankylosing spondylitis patients and healthy donors. The full study cohort comprised 25 ankylosing spondylitis patients and 85 to 120 healthy donors. Peripheral blood was sampled, and synovial fluid was additionally collected from ankylosing spondylitis patients.

TCRdb shows the sequencer as Illumina HiSeq 2500. TCR beta libraries were prepared by quantitative 5'-RACE with molecular barcodes. Per the authors' processing: To identify disease-linked TCR variants, a new computational method was used, one built on a probabilistic model of VDJ rearrangement. The public reads were run again by TCRdb, first through fastp at Q25 and then through MiXCR, and only productive beta chains were kept. Here each entry gathers all rows of one CDR3 protein and keeps the most common genes and DNA. None of the V and J calls come from the authors' own analysis; TCRdb made them. For this sample there are about 300,000 distinct CDR3 sequences; more than 9% appear just once. In total, the top ten clones hold 9.1% of the sample. Study-wide conclusions, independent of this receptor: The disease-linked clones were reported to be significantly enriched in matched synovial fluid samples from ankylosing spondylitis patients. Some motif variants were previously reported in synovial fluid and blood of reactive arthritis patients, suggesting common disease-initiation mechanisms. The disease-linked clones had a CD8+ phenotype and were found at relatively low frequencies in peripheral blood. A TCR beta motif made up of about eight highly homologous amino acid variants appeared to be characteristic of blood from ankylosing spondylitis patients.

The sequenced sample was blood, either unsorted or a sorted T cell fraction (not recorded which). The chain employs TRBV28 and TRBJ2-7; the D gene cannot be named for sure. The origin of this receptor is a female donor with ankylosing spondylitis or in good health (not recorded which). The nucleotide sequence reads as follows: TGTGCCAGCAGGAGGTCCTCGGAGGAGCAGTACTTC. This encodes CASRRSSEEQYF.